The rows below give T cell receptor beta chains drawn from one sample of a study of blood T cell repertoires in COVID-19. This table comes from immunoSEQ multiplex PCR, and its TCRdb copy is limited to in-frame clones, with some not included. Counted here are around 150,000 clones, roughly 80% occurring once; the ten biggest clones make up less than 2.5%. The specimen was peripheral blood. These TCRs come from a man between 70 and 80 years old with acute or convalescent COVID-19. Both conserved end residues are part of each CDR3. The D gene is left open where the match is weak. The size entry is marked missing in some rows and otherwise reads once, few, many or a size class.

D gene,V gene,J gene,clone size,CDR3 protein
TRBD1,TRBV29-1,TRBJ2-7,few,CSVEGGDRGAYEQYF
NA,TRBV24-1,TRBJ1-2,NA,CATSAGTYGYTF
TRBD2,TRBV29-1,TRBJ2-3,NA,CSVERDSGSPDTQYF
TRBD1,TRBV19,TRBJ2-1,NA,CASAEGAGTYNEQFF
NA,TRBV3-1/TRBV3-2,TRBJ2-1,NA,CASSQRGGYNEQFF
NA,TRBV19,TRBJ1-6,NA,CATSPRGPNNSPLHF
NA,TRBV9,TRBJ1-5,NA,CASSVDRNQPQHF
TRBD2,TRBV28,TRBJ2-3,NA,CASSPLSGSDTQYF
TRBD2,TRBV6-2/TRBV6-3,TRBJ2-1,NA,CASSYGLAGGPPQFF
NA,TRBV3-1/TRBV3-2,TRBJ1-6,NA,CASSQVPSQSPLHF
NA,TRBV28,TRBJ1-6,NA,CASTLLPGGGSNSPLHF
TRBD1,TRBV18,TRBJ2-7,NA,CASSPGTAVYEQYF
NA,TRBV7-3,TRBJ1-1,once,CASSQQGTNTEAFF
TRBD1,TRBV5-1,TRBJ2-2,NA,CASRTGTGNTGELFF
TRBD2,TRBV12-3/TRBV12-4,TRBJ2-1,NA,CASSLVLAGEQFF
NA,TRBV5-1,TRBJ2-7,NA,CASSVTGGATYEQYF
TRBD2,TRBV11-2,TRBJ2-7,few,CASSFGRSGTSGLYEQYF
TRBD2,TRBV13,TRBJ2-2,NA,CASSSGRLAGSVLLNTGELFF
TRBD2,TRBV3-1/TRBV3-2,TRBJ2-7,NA,CASSQAGASGYEQYF
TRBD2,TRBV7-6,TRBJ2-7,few,CASSKTGAGRSSYEQYF
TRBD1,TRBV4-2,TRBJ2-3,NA,CASSPGTGRTDTQYF
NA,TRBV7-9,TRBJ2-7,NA,CASSFGQGKHEQYF
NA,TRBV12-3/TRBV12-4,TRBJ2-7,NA,CASSFGGAYEQYF
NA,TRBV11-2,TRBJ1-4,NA,CASSLGGGSNEKLFF
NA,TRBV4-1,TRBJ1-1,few,CASSPAGATEAFF
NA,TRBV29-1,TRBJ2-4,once,CSVDKATIQYF
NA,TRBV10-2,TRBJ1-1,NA,CASSEGDREAFF
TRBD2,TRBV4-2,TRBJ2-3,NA,CASRPSGGAVDTQYF
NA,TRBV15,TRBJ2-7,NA,CATSRAHPDTRVRGQYF
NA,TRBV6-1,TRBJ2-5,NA,CASSEEGAGQETQYF
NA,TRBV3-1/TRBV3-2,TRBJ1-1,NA,CASSHSQRNTEAFF
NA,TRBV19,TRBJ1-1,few,CASSTAGGMNTEAFF
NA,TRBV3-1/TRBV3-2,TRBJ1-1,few,CASSQEPASRSSTEAFF
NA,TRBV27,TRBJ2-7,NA,CASSLSAGGSYEQYF
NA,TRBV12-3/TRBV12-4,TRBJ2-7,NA,CASSSTRLEQYF
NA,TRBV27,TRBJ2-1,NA,CASSRVDNEQFF
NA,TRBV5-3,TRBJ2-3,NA,CARSLNRQVMGTDTQYF
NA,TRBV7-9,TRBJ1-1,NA,CASSLGLANTEAFF
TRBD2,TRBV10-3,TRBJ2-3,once,CAIRNGTSGRSTDTQYF
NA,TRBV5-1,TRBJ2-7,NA,CASSRVEGYEQYF
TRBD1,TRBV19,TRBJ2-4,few,CASSGAGGSGENIQYF
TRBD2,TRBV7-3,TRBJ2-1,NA,CASSLTSGTYNEQFF
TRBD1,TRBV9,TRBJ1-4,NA,CASSRQGLDEKLFF
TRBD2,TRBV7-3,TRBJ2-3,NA,CASSPKGTSGAVGTDTQYF